Detailed here is one T cell receptor beta chain. Its antigen is not known. Time point given: after neoadjuvant nivolumab, at surgical resection. Cohort: HPV-negative, locally advanced oral cavity squamous cell carcinoma patients. The record originates from a study of neoadjuvant anti-PD-1 for oral cavity cancer. On the study more broadly: Patients without progression received a fourth nivolumab dose around day 43, then surgical resection on days 50-56. Points from the study as a whole: Each response group had just three patients in TCR analyses.

The data were produced by immunoSEQ multiplex PCR, yet TCRdb's version contains in-frame clones alone and is incomplete. Of 20,000 to 30,000 clones listed, under 30% are singletons. This specimen was tumor tissue, taken after nivolumab (anti-PD-1) treatment. The receptor was derived from a person between 40 and 85 years old with oral cavity squamous cell carcinoma.

CDR3 nucleotide sequence: TGTGCCAGCAGCGTAGAGAGCGGGAGGGAGCAGTACTTC. It yields the protein CASSVESGREQYF. The rearrangement links TRBV9 to TRBJ2-7; 9 nucleotides align to TRBD2. The CDR3 consists of 13 residues. Germline loops: CDR1 SGDLS, CDR2 YYNGEE. V was pared by 0 bases and J by 7 bases, with 2 bases of the junction left unmatched.